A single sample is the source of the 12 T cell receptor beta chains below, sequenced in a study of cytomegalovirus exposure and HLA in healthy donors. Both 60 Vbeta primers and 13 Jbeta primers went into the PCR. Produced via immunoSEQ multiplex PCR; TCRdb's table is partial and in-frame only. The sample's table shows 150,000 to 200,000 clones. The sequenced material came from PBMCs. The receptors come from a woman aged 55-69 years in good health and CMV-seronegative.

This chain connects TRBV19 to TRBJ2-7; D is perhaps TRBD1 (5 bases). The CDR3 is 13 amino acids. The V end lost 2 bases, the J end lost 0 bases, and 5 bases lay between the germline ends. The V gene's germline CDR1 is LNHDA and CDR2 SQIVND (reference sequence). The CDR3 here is CASSITGSYEQYF. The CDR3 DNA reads TGTGCCAGTAGTATAACAGGCTCCTACGAGCAGTACTTC.

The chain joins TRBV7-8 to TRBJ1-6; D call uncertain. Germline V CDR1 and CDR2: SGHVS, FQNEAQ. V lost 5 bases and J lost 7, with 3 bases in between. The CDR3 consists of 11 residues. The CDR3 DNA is TGTGCCAGCAGCCTAAATTCACCCCTCCACTTT. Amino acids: CASSLNSPLHF.

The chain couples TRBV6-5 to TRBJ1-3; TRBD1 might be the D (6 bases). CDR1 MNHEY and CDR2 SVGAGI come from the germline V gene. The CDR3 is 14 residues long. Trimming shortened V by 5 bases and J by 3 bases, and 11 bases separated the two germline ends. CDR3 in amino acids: CASSRQAGGNTIYF. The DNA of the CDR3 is TGTGCCAGCAGTCGACAGGCTGGTGGAAACACCATATATTTT.

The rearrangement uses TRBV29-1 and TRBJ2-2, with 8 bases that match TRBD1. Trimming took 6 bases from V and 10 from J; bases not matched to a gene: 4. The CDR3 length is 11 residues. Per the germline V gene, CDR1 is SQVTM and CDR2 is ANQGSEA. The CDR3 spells CSVRTGKELFF. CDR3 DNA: TGCAGCGTCCGGACAGGGAAGGAGCTGTTTTTT.

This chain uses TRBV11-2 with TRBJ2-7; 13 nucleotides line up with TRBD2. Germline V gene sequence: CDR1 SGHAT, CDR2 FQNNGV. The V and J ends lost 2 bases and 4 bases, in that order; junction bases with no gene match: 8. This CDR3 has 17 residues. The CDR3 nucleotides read TGTGCCAGCAGCTTACCCGGACTAGCGGGAGCGAGGTACGAGCAGTACTTC. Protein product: CASSLPGLAGARYEQYF.

CDR3 in amino acids: CASSMGQETYEQYF. The CDR3 bases are TGTGCCAGTAGTATGGGACAAGAGACCTACGAGCAGTACTTC. This chain links TRBV19 with TRBJ2-7, with D tentatively TRBD1 (6 bases). V was trimmed by 3 bases and J by 2 bases, leaving 11 bases between them. The CDR3 consists of 14 residues. CDR1 LNHDA and CDR2 SQIVND come from the germline V gene (reference sequence).

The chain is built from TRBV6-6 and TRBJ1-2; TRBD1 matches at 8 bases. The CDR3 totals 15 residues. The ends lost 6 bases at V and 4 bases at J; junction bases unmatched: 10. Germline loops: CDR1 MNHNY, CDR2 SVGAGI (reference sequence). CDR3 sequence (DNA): TGTGCCAGCAGACAGACAGGGGTGCAAAGCTATGGCTACACCTTC. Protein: CASRQTGVQSYGYTF.

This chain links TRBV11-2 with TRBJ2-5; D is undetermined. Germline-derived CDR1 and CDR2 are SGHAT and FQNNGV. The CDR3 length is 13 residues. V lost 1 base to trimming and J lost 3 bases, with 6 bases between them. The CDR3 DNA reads TGTGCCAGCAGCTTAGGACTTGAAGAGACCCAGTACTTC. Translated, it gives CASSLGLEETQYF.

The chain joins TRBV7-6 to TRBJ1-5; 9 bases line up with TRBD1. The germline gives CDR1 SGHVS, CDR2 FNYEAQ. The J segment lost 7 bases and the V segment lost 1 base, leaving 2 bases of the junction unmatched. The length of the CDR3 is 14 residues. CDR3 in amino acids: CASSLGTGAQPQHF. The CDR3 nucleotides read TGTGCCAGCAGCTTAGGGACAGGGGCCCAGCCCCAGCATTTT.

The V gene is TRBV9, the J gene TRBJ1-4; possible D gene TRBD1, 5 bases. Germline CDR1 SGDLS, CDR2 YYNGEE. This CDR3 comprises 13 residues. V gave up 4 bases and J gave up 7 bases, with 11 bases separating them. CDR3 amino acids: CASSPVGGEKLFF. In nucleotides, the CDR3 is TGTGCCAGCAGCCCTGTCGGGGGTGAAAAACTGTTTTTT.

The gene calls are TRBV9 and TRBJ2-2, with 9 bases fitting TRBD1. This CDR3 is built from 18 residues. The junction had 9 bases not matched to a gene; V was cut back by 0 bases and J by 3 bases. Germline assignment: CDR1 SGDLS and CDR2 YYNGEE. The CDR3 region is CASSVEIWGTGYTGELFF. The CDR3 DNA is TGTGCCAGCAGCGTAGAGATCTGGGGGACAGGGTACACCGGGGAGCTGTTTTTT.

CDR3 nucleotide sequence: TGTGCCACCAGCAGAGATCTGGACAGAAGCCATGGCTACACCTTC. Protein: CATSRDLDRSHGYTF. The J gene is TRBJ1-2, the V gene TRBV15, with a possible D match to TRBD1 (6 bases). The CDR3 is 15 residues long. V lost 0 bases and J 6 bases, leaving 14 bases between the germline ends. The germline gives CDR1 LNHNV, CDR2 YYDKDF (reference sequence).